This TCR beta chain stems from a study of T cell repertoires in cytomegalovirus infection. Study details: The public TCR beta signatures pointed to both CMV infection and matching HLA type. Overall study findings and caveats: The study found HLA-C-restricted CMV-specific TCR beta clonotypes dominating the ex vivo response. Cumulative public TCR beta family frequency identified CMV carriers with the relevant HLA.

Via MiXCR, TCRdb re-called the reads, giving one row per CDR3 protein. This table holds 200,000 or so distinct CDR3 sequences, roughly 20% found once. This clonotype was detected many times. What it recognizes is unknown. Sample: PBMCs. This TCR came from a human donor in good health (CMV status not recorded). Some clones in this sample may be carry-over from other donors' samples.

The CDR3 spells CASSSLQDTNTEAFF. In nucleotides, the CDR3 is TGTGCCAGCAGCTCGCTACAGGACACGAACACTGAAGCTTTCTTT. The V gene is TRBV7-9, the J gene TRBJ1-1; D might be TRBD1 (5 bases). Between the trimmed V and J ends, which lost 4 bases and 1 base, there was a span of 13 bases. CDR3 length equals 15 residues. The germline V gene encodes CDR1 SEHNR and CDR2 FQNEAQ (reference sequence).